Reported below is one TCR beta chain. The data were taken from a study of blood T cell repertoires in COVID-19. Study details: Sites across the United States, Italy and Spain contributed samples from acute and convalescent COVID-19.

Enrolled during active infection, Seattle patients were then followed longitudinally. As processed by the authors: By means of reference gene primer amplification, nucleated cell counts were estimated. TCRdb's table, derived via immunoSEQ multiplex PCR, lists solely in-frame clones and lacks some. V and J calls and clone size follow that table, whereas D and trimming were derived from the DNA. The sample has about 340,000 clones, 75% to 90% seen once. The CDR3 is made up of 14 amino acids. V was pared by 4 bases and J by 3 bases, with 13 bases between. Per the germline V gene, CDR1 is SGHTS and CDR2 is YDEGEE.

The origin of this receptor is a woman aged 45-60 years with COVID-19, enrolled during active disease. This chain joins TRBV5-8 and TRBJ1-1; possibly TRBD1 for D (5 bases). Sequencing used peripheral blood. The chain's CDR3 is CASSPGGRDTEAFF. CDR3 sequence (DNA): TGTGCCAGCAGCCCCGGGGGGAGGGACACTGAAGCTTTCTTT.